These T cell receptor beta chains were read from a single sample in a study of blood T cell repertoires in COVID-19. The table came from immunoSEQ multiplex PCR; TCRdb's copy has only in-frame clones and leaves some out. The top ten hold approximately 1.5% of the sample, which has about 300,000 clones, roughly 80% seen once. Sequenced material: peripheral blood. The source of these receptors is a human donor with COVID-19, enrolled during active disease. The donor label of this sample is uncertain. CDR3s include the opening cysteine and the closing phenylalanine or tryptophan. D genes are given only for firm matches. Only some rows state a clone size, as once, few, many or a class for expanded clones.

CDR3nt: TGTGCCAGCAGTGAATCTAGGGGAGAGACCCAGTACTTC
CDR3aa: CASSESRGETQYF
len: 13
j_gene: TRBJ2-5
v_gene: TRBV25-1
d_gene: NA
abundance: NA

CDR3nt: TGTGCCAGCAGCCAAGCCCCCTCAGCGGGGTTAGACATTCAGTACTTC
CDR3aa: CASSQAPSAGLDIQYF
len: 16
j_gene: TRBJ2-4
v_gene: TRBV3-1/TRBV3-2
d_gene: TRBD2
abundance: many

CDR3nt: TGTGCCAGCAGTTACGGACAGGGAGGACAGACCCAGTACTTC
CDR3aa: CASSYGQGGQTQYF
len: 14
j_gene: TRBJ2-5
v_gene: TRBV6-2/TRBV6-3
d_gene: TRBD1
abundance: NA

CDR3nt: TGTGCCAGCAGCTTAGGAGGGGAGGGCTATGGCTACACCTTC
CDR3aa: CASSLGGEGYGYTF
len: 14
j_gene: TRBJ1-2
v_gene: TRBV7-9
d_gene: NA
abundance: NA

CDR3nt: TGTGCCAGCAGTGAAGCCGGGACAGGGGGCAATCAGCCCCAGCATTTT
CDR3aa: CASSEAGTGGNQPQHF
len: 16
j_gene: TRBJ1-5
v_gene: TRBV2
d_gene: TRBD1
abundance: NA

CDR3nt: TGCGCCAGCAGCCAAGATCAGAACACAGATACGCAGTATTTT
CDR3aa: CASSQDQNTDTQYF
len: 14
j_gene: TRBJ2-3
v_gene: TRBV4-3
d_gene: NA
abundance: NA

CDR3nt: TGTGCCAGCATCGGTCGTAGGCTAGCGGGGGCCTACGAGCAGTACTTC
CDR3aa: CASIGRRLAGAYEQYF
len: 16
j_gene: TRBJ2-7
v_gene: TRBV5-6
d_gene: TRBD2
abundance: NA

CDR3nt: TGTGCCAGCCTGACTAGCGGGAGAAACGAGCAGTACTTC
CDR3aa: CASLTSGRNEQYF
len: 13
j_gene: TRBJ2-7
v_gene: TRBV5-4
d_gene: TRBD2
abundance: NA

CDR3nt: TGTGCCAGCAGCCGGGGGGAGTACAATGAGCAGTTCTTC
CDR3aa: CASSRGEYNEQFF
len: 13
j_gene: TRBJ2-1
v_gene: TRBV6-5
d_gene: TRBD2
abundance: once

CDR3nt: TGTGCCAGCTCCGATACGCGGGAGACCCAGTACTTC
CDR3aa: CASSDTRETQYF
len: 12
j_gene: TRBJ2-5
v_gene: TRBV18
d_gene: NA
abundance: few

CDR3nt: TGTGCCAGCAGACCCAGGGAAAATCAGCCCCAGCATTTT
CDR3aa: CASRPRENQPQHF
len: 13
j_gene: TRBJ1-5
v_gene: TRBV12-3/TRBV12-4
d_gene: NA
abundance: NA

CDR3nt: TGTGCCAGCAGGCCTGCAGGGGCTCCCCCCGAAGCTTTCTTT
CDR3aa: CASRPAGAPPEAFF
len: 14
j_gene: TRBJ1-1
v_gene: TRBV28
d_gene: NA
abundance: NA

CDR3nt: TGTGCCAGCTCACCACAGGGGTCGACCTACAATGAGCAGTTCTTC
CDR3aa: CASSPQGSTYNEQFF
len: 15
j_gene: TRBJ2-1
v_gene: TRBV18
d_gene: NA
abundance: NA

CDR3nt: TGCGCCAGCAGCCAAGACATAGCTAGTGAAAAACTGTTTTTT
CDR3aa: CASSQDIASEKLFF
len: 14
j_gene: TRBJ1-4
v_gene: TRBV4-3
d_gene: NA
abundance: NA

CDR3nt: TGTGCCAGCAGTTTATTGTCCCGGGGTGGCTACACCTTC
CDR3aa: CASSLLSRGGYTF
len: 13
j_gene: TRBJ1-2
v_gene: TRBV28
d_gene: NA
abundance: NA

CDR3nt: TGTGCCAGCAGCTTATACAGCCTGAGGGAGGAGACCCAGTACTTC
CDR3aa: CASSLYSLREETQYF
len: 15
j_gene: TRBJ2-5
v_gene: TRBV7-9
d_gene: NA
abundance: NA

CDR3nt: TGTGCCAGCAGCTTAATGGCGGCAGTAGTATCTAGCACAGATACGCAGTATTTT
CDR3aa: CASSLMAAVVSSTDTQYF
len: 18
j_gene: TRBJ2-3
v_gene: TRBV7-3
d_gene: NA
abundance: NA

CDR3nt: TGTGCCAGCAGTCTAAGTGGACTAGCGGGACCAAATGAGCAGTTCTTC
CDR3aa: CASSLSGLAGPNEQFF
len: 16
j_gene: TRBJ2-1
v_gene: TRBV2
d_gene: TRBD2
abundance: NA

CDR3nt: TGTGCCTGGACAGGGGGCACCTATGGCTACACCTTC
CDR3aa: CAWTGGTYGYTF
len: 12
j_gene: TRBJ1-2
v_gene: TRBV30
d_gene: TRBD1
abundance: NA

CDR3nt: TGCGCCAGCAGCCAAGCGGTCTTGCAGCCCCAGCATTTT
CDR3aa: CASSQAVLQPQHF
len: 13
j_gene: TRBJ1-5
v_gene: TRBV4-3
d_gene: NA
abundance: NA